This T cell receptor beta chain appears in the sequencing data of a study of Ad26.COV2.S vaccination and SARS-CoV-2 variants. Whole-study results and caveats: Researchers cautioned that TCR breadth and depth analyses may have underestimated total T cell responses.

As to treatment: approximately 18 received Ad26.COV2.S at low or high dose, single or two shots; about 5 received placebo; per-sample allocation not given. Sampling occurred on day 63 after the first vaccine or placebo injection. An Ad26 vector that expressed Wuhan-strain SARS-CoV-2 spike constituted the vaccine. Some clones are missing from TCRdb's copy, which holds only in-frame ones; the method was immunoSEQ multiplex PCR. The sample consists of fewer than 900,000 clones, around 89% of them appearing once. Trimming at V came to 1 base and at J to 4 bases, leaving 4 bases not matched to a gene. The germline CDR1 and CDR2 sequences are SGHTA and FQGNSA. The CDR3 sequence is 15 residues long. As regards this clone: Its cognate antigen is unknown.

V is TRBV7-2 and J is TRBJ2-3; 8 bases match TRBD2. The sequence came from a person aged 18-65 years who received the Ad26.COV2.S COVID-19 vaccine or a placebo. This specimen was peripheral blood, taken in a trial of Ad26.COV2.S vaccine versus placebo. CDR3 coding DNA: TGTGCCAGCAGCTTAGTTAGCGGGGCATCAGATACGCAGTATTTT. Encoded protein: CASSLVSGASDTQYF.